This entry lists 3 T cell receptor beta chains sequenced from one sample in a study of blood T cells in healthy people across ages. A second PCR, run for about 6 to 11 cycles, used a sample-barcoded 5' primer plus a J-beta primer mix. TCRdb itself ran the 5' RACE reads through MiXCR, one entry per CDR3 protein. The sample has roughly 730,000 distinct CDR3 sequences; roughly 50% are singletons. Input material: blood. All receptors come from a man aged 35 to 55 in good health.

The chain recombines TRBV29-1 with TRBJ2-5; D gene ambiguous. The CDR3 extends over 10 amino acids. Germline V lookup: CDR1 SQVTM, CDR2 ANQGSEA. Trimming removed 7 bases at V and 6 bases at J, with 9 bases between. The CDR3 protein is CSARVQTQYF. In nucleotides, the CDR3 is TGCAGCGCCCGAGTCCAGACCCAGTACTTC.

DNA of the CDR3: TGCAGTGCTAGAGTCTTAGGACAGGGATCCTACAATGAGCAGTTCTTC. It specifies CSARVLGQGSYNEQFF. The chain joins TRBV20-1 to TRBJ2-1, with 8 bases aligning to TRBD1. V gave up 1 base and J gave up 1 base; unmatched junction bases: 6. There are 16 residues in the CDR3. Germline CDR1 reads DFQATT; CDR2 reads SNEGSKA (reference sequence).

The CDR3 nucleotides are TGCGCCAGCAGCTTGGACGGCAGGACCCACACTGAAGCTTTCTTT. Its translation: CASSLDGRTHTEAFF. V and J are TRBV5-1 and TRBJ1-1; D is uncertain. Germline values: CDR1 SGHRS, CDR2 YFSETQ. Trimming left V 0 bases short and J 3 bases short, with 12 bases between. The CDR3 covers 15 residues.